A single T cell receptor (beta chain) is shown here with its context. Its specificity is unknown. The sample belongs to a study of cytomegalovirus exposure and HLA in healthy donors. About the research overall: It was reported in a later analysis that the 100 to 150 validation repertoires used the same platform as the approximately 670 first-cohort repertoires.

Findings of the study overall: Among TCR beta chains, those listed as cytomegalovirus-associated numbered over 150.

The protocol was immunoSEQ multiplex PCR, while the TCRdb copy is restricted to in-frame clones and leaves out a portion. The repertoire holds some 200,000 clones, with around 83% as singletons. The donors were in the roughly 120-subject validation cohort, distinct from the approximately 700-subject first cohort. Germline CDR1 ENHRY, CDR2 SYGVKD. The CDR3 sequence is 15 residues long. V trimming: 2 bases; J trimming: 2 bases; junction bases outside the gene matches: 2. This chain uses TRBV10-3 with TRBJ1-5, with TRBD1 identical over 8 bases. The origin of this receptor is a woman aged 25 to 39 in good health and CMV-seropositive. The specimen sequenced was PBMCs. The CDR3 DNA sequence: TGTGCCATCAGTGAGGGGACAGGCCGCAATCAGCCCCAGCATTTT. Residues: CAISEGTGRNQPQHF.